One and the same sample provided the 7 T cell receptor beta chains below, sequenced in a study of T cells expressing NK-cell markers. With the 5' RACE reads reprocessed, TCRdb shows one record per CDR3 protein and no DNA. Seen in this sample are roughly 450,000 distinct CDR3 sequences; the ten most common clones hold roughly 1.4%. What was sequenced was blood T cells: a sorted CD56 or NKG2C T cell subset, CD4+ or CD8+ T cells, or bulk PBMC T cells (not recorded which). These receptors came from a woman aged 45-60 years in good health.

V and J are TRBV20-1 and TRBJ2-7. The germline CDR1 and CDR2 sequences are DFQATT and SNEGSKA (reference sequence). The CDR3 sequence is 15 residues long. The CDR3 region is CSARGSERRSYEQYF.

The chain has TRBV12-3 or TRBV12-4 and TRBJ1-5; TCRdb gives TRBD1 as the D gene, but with no DNA this cannot be confirmed. The CDR3 is 15 residues long. The chain's CDR3 is CASSLTGDSNQPQHF.

The rearrangement links TRBV5-4 to TRBJ2-7. Germline CDR1 and CDR2: SGHNT and YYREEE (reference sequence). The CDR3 has 12 amino acids. This chain's CDR3 is CASSSYDSVQYF.

The V and J genes are TRBV12-3 or TRBV12-4 and TRBJ2-2; TCRdb names TRBD2, which stays unverified in the absence of DNA. The CDR3 extends over 16 amino acids. The CDR3: CASRPTGTTGTGELFF.

V and J are TRBV14 and TRBJ2-1. Germline V CDR1 and CDR2: SGHDN, FVKESK. The CDR3 length is 14 residues. This CDR3 reads CASSDFRGSNEQFF.

The chain's CDR3 is CASTAEPNTEAFF. The chain employs TRBV4-1 and TRBJ1-1. Germline V gene lookup returns CDR1 MGHRA and CDR2 YSYEKL. The CDR3 spans 13 residues.

This chain connects TRBV14 to TRBJ2-5. Germline CDR1 is SGHDN and CDR2 is FVKESK. This CDR3 is 15 amino acids long. CDR3 amino acids: CASSQDSVGRETQYF.